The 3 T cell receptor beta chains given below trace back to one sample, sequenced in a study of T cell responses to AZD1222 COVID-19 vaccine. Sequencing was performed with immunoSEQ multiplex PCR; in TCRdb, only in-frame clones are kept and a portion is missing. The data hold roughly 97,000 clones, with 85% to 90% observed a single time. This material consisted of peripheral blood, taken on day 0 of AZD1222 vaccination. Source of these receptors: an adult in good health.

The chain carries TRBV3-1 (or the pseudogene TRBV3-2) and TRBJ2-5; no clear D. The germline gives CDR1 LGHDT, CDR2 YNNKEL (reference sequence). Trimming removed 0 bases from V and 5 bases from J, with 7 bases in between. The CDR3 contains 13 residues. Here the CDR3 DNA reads TGTGCCAGCAGCCAAGATGGGGTTGAGACCCAGTACTTC. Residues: CASSQDGVETQYF.

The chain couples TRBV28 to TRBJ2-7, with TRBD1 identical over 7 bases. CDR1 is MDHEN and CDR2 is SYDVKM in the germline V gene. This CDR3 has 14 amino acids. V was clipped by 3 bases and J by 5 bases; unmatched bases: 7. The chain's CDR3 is CASSLVQGVHEQYF. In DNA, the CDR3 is TGTGCCAGCAGTTTGGTTCAGGGGGTCCACGAGCAGTACTTC.

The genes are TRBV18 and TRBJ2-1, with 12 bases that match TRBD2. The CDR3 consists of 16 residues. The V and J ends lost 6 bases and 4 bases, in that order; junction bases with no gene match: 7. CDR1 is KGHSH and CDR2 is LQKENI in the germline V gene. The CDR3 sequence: CASSPRGLAGYNEQFF. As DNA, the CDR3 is TGTGCCAGCTCCCCTCGTGGACTAGCGGGGTACAATGAGCAGTTCTTC. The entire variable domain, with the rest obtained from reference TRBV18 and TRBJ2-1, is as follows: NAGVMQNPRHLVRRRGQEARLRCSPMKGHSHVYWYRQLPEEGLKFMVYLQKENIIDESGMPKERFSAEFPKEGPSILRIQQVVRGDSAAYFCASSPRGLAGYNEQFFGPGTRLTVL.